These 15 T cell receptor beta chains share one sample of origin, sequenced in a study of T cell responses to AZD1222 COVID-19 vaccine (dated by TCRdb to the early 2020s). The method behind the library was the immunoSEQ multiplex PCR assay. Held by TCRdb, this immuneACCESS table contains in-frame sequences only and omits some clones. Under half of the omission traces to an unresolved V gene where checked; the cause of the rest is unknown. The sample profile shows about 130,000 clones; roughly 82% of them were found once. The ten largest make up about 4% of the sample. Per the publication, the time point label means: baseline before first vaccination. The starting material was peripheral blood, obtained on day 0 of AZD1222 vaccination. Receptor source: an adult in good health.

CDR3 nucleotides: TGTGCCAGCAGTCCCCGAGTTTTCCGGAACACTGAAGCTTTCTTT. Translating gives CASSPRVFRNTEAFF. This rearrangement joins TRBV28 to TRBJ1-1; D gene unclear. Germline CDR1 reads MDHEN; CDR2 reads SYDVKM. V lost 5 bases and J lost 1, with 14 bases in between. The CDR3 loop spans 15 amino acids.

V is TRBV30 and J is TRBJ1-2, with D uncertain. CDR1 GTSNPN and CDR2 SVGIG come from the germline V gene (reference sequence). The CDR3 is 12 amino acids. Trimming took off 1 base at V and 4 bases at J, with 7 bases between the two ends. CDR3 DNA sequence: TGTGCCTGGAGTGCCGGGCTCTATGGCTACACCTTC. This codes for CAWSAGLYGYTF. Based on the CDR3 plus reference TRBV30 and TRBJ1-2, the full variable domain is SQTIHQWPATLVQPVGSPLSLECTVEGTSNPNLYWYRQAAGRGLQLLFYSVGIGQISSEVPQNLSASRPQDRQFILSSKKLLLSDSGFYLCAWSAGLYGYTFGSGTRLTVV.

This clone was counted only a few times. The chain is built from TRBV12-5 and TRBJ2-2, with 7 bases identical to TRBD2. Germline V gene data show CDR1 as LGHNT and CDR2 as FRNRAP. The length of the CDR3 is 14 residues. With 7 bases clipped from V and 3 bases from J, the junction kept 5 bases outside the gene matches. The CDR3 DNA sequence: TGTGCTAGTGCCCCTAGCGGCTACACCGGGGAGCTGTTTTTT. Amino acid sequence: CASAPSGYTGELFF.

The chain employs TRBV5-1 and TRBJ1-1; the match to TRBD1 covers 11 bases. Germline loops: CDR1 SGHRS, CDR2 YFSETQ. The CDR3 has 17 amino acids. V lost 4 bases and J lost 6; bases outside the gene matches: 14. CDR3 sequence: CASSRTGGASSLPEAFF. The CDR3 DNA reads TGCGCCAGCAGCAGGACAGGGGGCGCGAGTTCCCTTCCTGAAGCTTTCTTT.

CDR3 loop: CASSYDRRSGNTIYF. Here the CDR3 DNA reads TGTGCCAGCAGCTACGACAGGCGCTCTGGAAACACCATATATTTT. This chain links TRBV7-6 with TRBJ1-3, with a possible D match to TRBD1 (6 bases). The CDR3 has 15 amino acids. CDR1 is SGHVS, CDR2 FNYEAQ, per germline. Trimming took 4 bases from V and 0 from J, leaving 10 bases between them.

The V call is TRBV6-5, the J call TRBJ2-7; TRBD1 aligns across 7 bases. Germline V gives CDR1 MNHEY, CDR2 SVGAGI. V was clipped by 7 bases and J by 4 bases; unmatched bases: 10. The CDR3 has 14 residues. For the CDR3, the DNA is TGTGCCAGCACCAGGGGACAGCAAAGTTACGAGCAGTACTTC. This sequence encodes CASTRGQQSYEQYF.

This chain connects TRBV25-1 to TRBJ1-1, with D perhaps matching TRBD1 (5 bases). Trimming removed 0 bases at V and 6 bases at J, with 17 bases between. Germline V CDR1 and CDR2: MGHDK, SYGVNS. The CDR3 spans 16 residues. CDR3: CASSEYPGRGSPEAFF. For the CDR3, the DNA is TGTGCCAGCAGTGAATATCCGGGGAGGGGTTCGCCTGAAGCTTTCTTT. The whole variable domain, remainder taken from reference TRBV25-1 and TRBJ1-1, is EADIYQTPRYLVIGTGKKITLECSQTMGHDKMYWYQQDPGMELHLIHYSYGVNSTEKGDLSSESTVSRIRTEHFPLTLESARPSHTSQYLCASSEYPGRGSPEAFFGQGTRLTVV.

The rearrangement joins TRBV28 to TRBJ1-1; weak D call: TRBD1 (5 bases). There are 14 residues in the CDR3. Germline V CDR1 and CDR2: MDHEN, SYDVKM. Trimming took off 5 bases at V and 7 bases at J, with 17 bases between the two ends. CDR3 in amino acids: CASSLPEGRLEAFF. The CDR3 bases are TGTGCCAGCAGTCTCCCGGAGGGGCGCCTTGAAGCTTTCTTT.

V gene TRBV9 combines with J gene TRBJ2-1, with D possibly being TRBD2 (5 bases). Germline V gene data show CDR1 as SGDLS and CDR2 as YYNGEE. V was pared by 3 bases and J by 8 bases, with 15 bases between. This CDR3 has 14 amino acids. The CDR3 bases are TGTGCCAGCAGCGACCCAGCTAGCTTCGATGAGCAGTTCTTC. Translated: CASSDPASFDEQFF.

The chain uses TRBV5-1 and TRBJ2-5, with unresolved D. Germline V gene sequence: CDR1 SGHRS, CDR2 YFSETQ. This CDR3 is built from 11 residues. Deletions cut 1 base from V and 5 bases from J, with 3 bases between. DNA for the CDR3: TGCGCCAGCAGCTTGTCGGAGACCCAGTACTTC. This sequence encodes CASSLSETQYF.

Concerning this clone itself: At one boundary the junction diverges from the germline segment, which might be a read error. The chain is built from TRBV6-1 and TRBJ1-3; no definite D call. There are 17 residues in the CDR3. Per germline, CDR1 MNHNS and CDR2 SASEGT. DNA of the CDR3: TGTGCCAGCAGCGAAGGACTCCCCACTAGCTCTGGAAACACCATATATTTT. Translation gives CASSEGLPTSSGNTIYF.

This clone has more than one count but fewer than ten. The chain combines TRBV2 with TRBJ1-1, with unresolved D. From germline, CDR1 is SNHLY and CDR2 FYNNEI. V lost 7 bases to trimming and J lost 0 bases, with 15 bases between them. This CDR3 spans 15 amino acids. For the CDR3, the DNA is TGTGCCAGCAAAAGGAGTGTTCTAATGAACACTGAAGCTTTCTTT. As protein: CASKRSVLMNTEAFF.

The V gene is TRBV5-1, the J gene TRBJ1-5; D is ambiguous. The CDR3 covers 16 residues. V was shortened by 0 bases and J by 0 bases, with 10 bases between the two germline ends. In germline, CDR1 is SGHRS, CDR2 YFSETQ. CDR3 protein: CASSLDGRASNQPQHF. The CDR3, as DNA: TGCGCCAGCAGCTTGGATGGGCGGGCTAGCAATCAGCCCCAGCATTTT.

This chain joins TRBV6-5 and TRBJ2-5; 9 nucleotides align to TRBD1. The germline V gene encodes CDR1 MNHEY and CDR2 SVGAGI. The V gene end was trimmed by 0 bases and the J gene end by 4 bases; junction bases not matched to a gene: 3. The CDR3 is made up of 15 amino acids. The CDR3 coding sequence is TGTGCCAGCAGTTACTCGACAGGGGGAGGAGAGACCCAGTACTTC. It specifies CASSYSTGGGETQYF.

J is TRBJ2-2 and V is TRBV19, with D hard to call. This CDR3 has 13 amino acids. Germline CDR1 LNHDA, CDR2 SQIVND (reference sequence). Trimming left V 3 bases short and J 6 bases short, with 8 bases between. The CDR3 here is CASSMVGSGELFF. The CDR3 nucleotides are TGTGCCAGTAGTATGGTGGGGTCCGGGGAGCTGTTTTTT. Drawing the rest from reference TRBV19 and TRBJ2-2, the complete variable domain is DGGITQSPKYLFRKEGQNVTLSCEQNLNHDAMYWYRQDPGQGLRLIYYSQIVNDFQKGDIAEGYSVSREKKESFPLTVTSAQKNPTAFYLCASSMVGSGELFFGEGSRLTVL.